These 16 T cell receptor beta chains were sequenced from one sample in a study of OX40 agonist ivuxolimab in advanced cancers. The repertoire was sequenced with immunoSEQ multiplex PCR; TCRdb's copy has only in-frame clones and lacks some. The table lists about 71,000 clones, about 89% of them singletons. The material was CD4+ or CD8+ T cells sorted from blood, obtained in a trial of the OX40 agonist ivuxolimab. The source is an adult with an advanced solid tumor such as melanoma, head and neck, liver or kidney cancer.

The chain carries TRBV4-2 and TRBJ2-5; 9 nucleotides align to TRBD1. The V gene's germline CDR1 is LGHNA and CDR2 YNFKEQ. V gave up 3 bases and J gave up 5 bases; unmatched junction bases: 7. The CDR3 consists of 15 residues. The CDR3 sequence is CASSQRDRAGETQYF. CDR3 DNA: TGTGCCAGCAGCCAGAGGGACAGGGCGGGGGAGACCCAGTACTTC.

The chain uses TRBV27 and TRBJ2-7; D may match TRBD1 or TRBD2 (5 bases each). The CDR3 length is 16 residues. The ends were cut back, 0 bases at V and 7 bases at J, with 19 bases in the middle. Germline V gene sequence: CDR1 MNHEY, CDR2 SMNVEV (reference sequence). CDR3 nucleotide sequence: TGTGCCAGCAGTTTATCGGAGGTGGGGCCTCCAGGGGAGCAGTACTTC. Its translation is CASSLSEVGPPGEQYF.

The chain employs TRBV29-1 and TRBJ2-1, with no clear D. V shed 0 bases and J shed 9 bases, with 18 bases lying between them. The CDR3 extends over 15 amino acids. Germline lookup yields CDR1 SQVTM and CDR2 ANQGSEA. CDR3 in amino acids: CSVEEGLVNLGEQFF. CDR3 in DNA: TGCAGCGTTGAAGAAGGCCTAGTTAATCTCGGTGAGCAGTTCTTC.

CDR3 loop: CASSPRVTDGNTIYF. Written as DNA, the CDR3 is TGTGCCAGCAGTCCAAGGGTGACAGACGGAAACACCATATATTTT. This chain uses TRBV28 with TRBJ1-3; D is perhaps TRBD1 (5 bases). Trimming cost V 5 bases and J 4 bases, with 15 bases left between them. There are 15 residues in the CDR3. Germline CDR1 and CDR2: MDHEN and SYDVKM.

The chain employs TRBV21-1 and TRBJ2-7; the DNA was not compared with TRBD1, the D call given in the table. TRBV21-1 is labeled a pseudogene. This CDR3 region has 18 residues. CDR3 sequence (DNA): TGTGCCAGCAGCATGTCCGGACAGGACGTGCCAAGCTCCTACGAGCAGTACTTC. Translating gives CASSMSGQDVPSSYEQYF.

V is TRBV5-6 and J is TRBJ2-1; D not resolved. This CDR3 region has 13 residues. Germline CDR1 and CDR2: SGHDT and YYEEEE. Trimming removed 5 bases from V and 6 bases from J, with 12 bases in between. The CDR3 region has the DNA TGTGCCAGCAGGTTAAGTAGTGGCAATGAGCAGTTCTTC. Protein sequence: CASRLSSGNEQFF.

The V gene is TRBV5-1, the J gene TRBJ2-5; the D gene is possibly TRBD1 (6 bases). V lost 1 base to trimming and J lost 1 base, with 8 bases between them. CDR3 length: 14 residues. Germline V CDR1 and CDR2: SGHRS, YFSETQ. This chain's CDR3 is CASSLTGSQETQYF. The CDR3 DNA sequence: TGCGCCAGCAGCTTGACAGGGTCCCAAGAGACCCAGTACTTC.

This clone appeared a few times. V and J are TRBV7-9 and TRBJ1-1; D is possibly TRBD1 (6 bases). The CDR3 runs 14 residues. The V gene lost 5 bases and the J gene lost 1 base, with 11 bases spanning the gap. Looked up from germline, CDR1 is SEHNR and CDR2 is FQNEAQ (reference sequence). CDR3 amino acids: CASSGQPTNTEAFF. Here the CDR3 DNA reads TGTGCCAGCAGCGGACAGCCTACGAACACTGAAGCTTTCTTT.

The chain couples TRBV5-8 to TRBJ1-3; D is possibly TRBD1 (6 bases). Trimming removed 1 base from V and 1 base from J, with 12 bases in between. Germline lookup yields CDR1 SGHTS and CDR2 YDEGEE. The CDR3 is 16 amino acids. In nucleotides, the CDR3 is TGTGCCAGCAGCTTGCTGGGGGGCGCGTCTGGAAACACCATATATTTT. This encodes CASSLLGGASGNTIYF.

Here the CDR3 reads CASSSSSRNSNQPQHF. The CDR3 nucleotides read TGTGCCAGCAGTTCTTCCAGCCGGAATAGCAATCAGCCCCAGCATTTT. This chain links TRBV28 with TRBJ1-5, with D uncertain. Germline CDR1 MDHEN, CDR2 SYDVKM. CDR3 length: 16 residues. Trimming pared 4 bases from V and 0 bases from J, leaving 13 bases between.

V and J are TRBV27 and TRBJ2-1; D unclear. Deletions cut 3 bases from V and 5 bases from J, with 17 bases between. In germline, CDR1 is MNHEY, CDR2 SMNVEV (reference sequence). This CDR3 comprises 16 residues. CDR3 bases: TGTGCCAGCAGTTTGACTCGTCAGGCCCCCGACAATGAGCAGTTCTTC. Translation: CASSLTRQAPDNEQFF.

V gene TRBV27 combines with J gene TRBJ2-5; D possibly corresponds to TRBD2 (6 bases). Near its end, the DNA agrees better with TRBJ2-7, so the J call may be wrong. The CDR3 runs to 16 residues. The germline V gene has CDR1 MNHEY and CDR2 SMNVEV (reference sequence). This chain's CDR3 is CASSSQEAGANYEQYF. DNA of the CDR3: TGTGCCAGCAGTTCCCAGGAAGCGGGTGCAAACTACGAGCAGTACTTC.

The genes are TRBV7-9 and TRBJ2-7, with D possibly matching TRBD2 (5 bases). This CDR3 is 12 amino acids long. Germline V gives CDR1 SEHNR, CDR2 FQNEAQ (reference sequence). V was cut by 8 bases and J by 2 bases, with 10 bases left in between. CDR3 in DNA: TGTGCCAGCGGTCGAGGGCCCTACGAGCAGTACTTC. Residues: CASGRGPYEQYF.

This clone was observed a single time. The chain couples TRBV25-1 to TRBJ2-3; D is ambiguous. Germline V gives CDR1 MGHDK, CDR2 SYGVNS. V was clipped by 1 base and J by 2 bases, with 4 bases between them. The CDR3 loop spans 13 amino acids. The DNA for the CDR3 is TGTGCCAGCAGTGAATTAGCCACAGATACGCAGTATTTT. Translated, it gives CASSELATDTQYF.

V is TRBV7-9 and J is TRBJ2-5; 8 bases are a match to TRBD2. The J call could be wrong; TRBJ2-7 is a better fit for the DNA end. This CDR3 comprises 16 residues. From germline, CDR1 is SEHNR and CDR2 FQNEAQ (reference sequence). CDR3 nucleotides: TGTGCCAGCAGCTTAGTCACGGGAGGGACAACCTACGAGCAGTACTTC. This encodes CASSLVTGGTTYEQYF.

The V and J genes are TRBV4-1 and TRBJ2-2, with TRBD1 matching 8 bases. The CDR3 runs 15 residues. The germline gives CDR1 MGHRA, CDR2 YSYEKL. After removal of 4 bases from V and 6 bases from J, the junction contained 7 bases not matched to a gene. The CDR3: CASSLRQGLAGELFF. The CDR3 region has the DNA TGCGCCAGCAGCCTACGACAGGGGTTGGCCGGGGAGCTGTTTTTT.